This T cell receptor (beta chain) was identified in a study of T cells in Graves' hyperthyroidism and ophthalmopathy. The germline V gene encodes CDR1 MNHEY and CDR2 SMNVEV (reference sequence). CDR3 size: 19 residues. V trimming: 2 bases; J trimming: 4 bases; junction bases outside the gene matches: 17. RNA transcripts provided the source from which TCR beta CDR3 regions were amplified. First-round RT-PCR with HTBI primers amplified the TCR CDR3 region. TCRdb called the multiplex PCR reads again in MiXCR, with one record for every CDR3 protein. This sample has 400,000 to 550,000 distinct CDR3 sequences, with around 22% found just once. This clonotype was picked up many times.

The sequence derives from a woman aged 25 to 39 with Graves' ophthalmopathy. The source material was blood. The gene calls are TRBV27 and TRBJ1-2; TRBD1 agrees at 9 bases. In DNA, the CDR3 is TGTGCCAGCAGTTTAAACAGGGGGCCTTCCGCGCCTTTCGCCTATGGCTACACCTTC. Translation: CASSLNRGPSAPFAYGYTF.